This entry lists 29 T cell receptor beta chains sequenced from one sample in a study of T cell responses to AZD1222 COVID-19 vaccine. Assay used: immunoSEQ multiplex PCR; TCRdb lists only in-frame clones, some missing. The profile shows some 120,000 clones, 84% of them singletons. The material sequenced was peripheral blood, taken 28 days after the second AZD1222 dose. The receptor set was obtained from an adult who received the AZD1222 COVID-19 vaccine.

The V and J genes are TRBV7-8 and TRBJ2-7; D might be TRBD1 or TRBD2, each matching 5 bases. CDR3 length equals 14 residues. Between the trimmed V and J ends, which lost 7 bases and 2 bases, there was a span of 15 bases. CDR1 is SGHVS and CDR2 is FQNEAQ in the germline V gene. CDR3 DNA: TGTGCCAGCATCCAGGGAGCTGGACCCTACGAGCAGTACTTC. Translating gives CASIQGAGPYEQYF.

The V call is TRBV9, the J call TRBJ1-6; D ambiguous. The V end lost 2 bases, the J end lost 11 bases, and 14 bases lay between the germline ends. CDR1 and CDR2 (germline): SGDLS, YYNGEE. CDR3 length: 14 amino acids. In DNA form, the CDR3 reads TGTGCCAGCAGCGTGGGCCAACACACAGCACCCCTCCACTTT. Residues: CASSVGQHTAPLHF.

This clone has a count of ten or more. The chain couples TRBV28 to TRBJ1-2; D is unclear. CDR3 length: 14 amino acids. V gave up 6 bases and J gave up 8 bases, with 19 bases separating them. The germline gives CDR1 MDHEN, CDR2 SYDVKM. The CDR3 spells CASRLDPQSLGYTF. Here the CDR3 DNA reads TGTGCCAGCAGACTAGATCCCCAGTCACTCGGCTACACCTTC.

This clone was detected once. The chain joins TRBV3-1 (or the pseudogene TRBV3-2) to TRBJ1-5; D might be TRBD1 (5 bases). The CDR3 has 15 amino acids. V was trimmed by 0 bases and J by 4 bases, leaving 10 bases between them. CDR1 and CDR2 (germline): LGHDT, YNNKEL (reference sequence). The CDR3 DNA is TGTGCCAGCAGCCAAGAAAGTAGGGGAAATCAGCCCCAGCATTTT. This codes for CASSQESRGNQPQHF.

The gene calls are TRBV3-1 (or the pseudogene TRBV3-2) and TRBJ2-7; TRBD1 aligns across 11 bases. Germline V gene data show CDR1 as LGHDT and CDR2 as YNNKEL (reference sequence). The CDR3 runs 20 residues. J gave up 6 bases and V 0 bases, and 19 bases lay outside the gene matches. CDR3 DNA sequence: TGTGCCAGCAGCCAAGATGACGGACAGGGGGCCTCCCACCCGGGGCCCGAGCAGTACTTC. It encodes CASSQDDGQGASHPGPEQYF.

The table lists this clone with a count of one. This rearrangement joins TRBV6-5 to TRBJ1-1; D is unresolved. The CDR3 is made up of 14 amino acids. V shed 2 bases and J shed 1 base, with 8 bases lying between them. Germline V gene data show CDR1 as MNHEY and CDR2 as SVGAGI. The CDR3 bases are TGTGCCAGCAGTTACGTGGACGAGAACACTGAAGCTTTCTTT. This translates into CASSYVDENTEAFF.

The V gene is TRBV5-6, the J gene TRBJ1-6; 9 nucleotides align to TRBD1. CDR1 and CDR2 (germline): SGHDT, YYEEEE. The CDR3 is 16 amino acids. Trimming took 2 bases from V and 6 from J; bases not matched to a gene: 6. CDR3 DNA: TGTGCCAGCAGCTTCGGGACAGGGATCAGTAATTCACCCCTCCACTTT. This codes for CASSFGTGISNSPLHF.

V is TRBV7-9 and J is TRBJ1-4; possible D gene TRBD1, 5 bases. CDR1 and CDR2 from the germline V gene are SEHNR and FQNEAQ (reference sequence). This CDR3 region has 14 residues. Trimming removed 5 bases at V and 3 bases at J, with 10 bases between. In nucleotides, the CDR3 is TGTGCCAGCAGCCCGGGGCGTTCTAATGAAAAACTGTTTTTT. This encodes CASSPGRSNEKLFF.

V is TRBV5-5 and J is TRBJ1-1; 9 positions match TRBD1. The ends lost 4 bases at V and 11 bases at J; junction bases unmatched: 12. CDR3 length: 14 amino acids. Looked up from germline, CDR1 is SGHKS and CDR2 is YYEKEE (reference sequence). Here the CDR3 DNA reads TGTGCCAGCAGCCCTACCGGGACAGACAGGGGGGCTTTCTTT. It codes for CASSPTGTDRGAFF.

The chain has TRBV9 and TRBJ1-3, with D uncertain. The CDR3 covers 15 residues. Germline V gives CDR1 SGDLS, CDR2 YYNGEE. Trimming pared 6 bases from V and 0 bases from J, leaving 13 bases between. CDR3 DNA sequence: TGTGCCAGCACCGCCGACGGTAGCTCTGGAAACACCATATATTTT. This translates into CASTADGSSGNTIYF.

The chain carries TRBV11-2 and TRBJ1-1; unclear D gene. Germline values: CDR1 SGHAT, CDR2 FQNNGV. V lost 4 bases, J lost 0 bases, and 6 bases lay in between. The CDR3 runs 13 residues. The CDR3 sequence: CASSSSVNTEAFF. Written as DNA, the CDR3 is TGTGCCAGCAGCTCCTCAGTGAACACTGAAGCTTTCTTT. Supplemented by reference TRBV11-2 and TRBJ1-1, the full variable domain reads EAGVAQSPRYKIIEKRQSVAFWCNPISGHATLYWYQQILGQGPKLLIQFQNNGVVDDSQLPKDRFSAERLKGVDSTLKIQPAKLEDSAVYLCASSSSVNTEAFFGQGTRLTVV.

This chain connects TRBV19 to TRBJ2-5; possibly TRBD1 for D (5 bases). The V end was cut by 5 bases, the J end by 2 bases, with 9 bases between. Germline-derived CDR1 and CDR2 are LNHDA and SQIVND (reference sequence). The length of the CDR3 is 13 residues. The CDR3 DNA reads TGTGCCAGTAGTGGGGCGCAACAAGAGACCCAGTACTTC. It encodes CASSGAQQETQYF.

The chain joins TRBV18 to TRBJ2-1; 8 positions match TRBD1. The trim removed 2 bases at V and 3 bases at J, leaving 3 bases unmatched. The CDR3 consists of 15 residues. The germline V gene has CDR1 KGHSH and CDR2 LQKENI. The CDR3 DNA reads TGTGCCAGCTCACCATTAACAGGGGGCTACAATGAGCAGTTCTTC. It codes for CASSPLTGGYNEQFF. Looking up the rest from reference TRBV18 and TRBJ2-1 gives the full variable domain: NAGVMQNPRHLVRRRGQEARLRCSPMKGHSHVYWYRQLPEEGLKFMVYLQKENIIDESGMPKERFSAEFPKEGPSILRIQQVVRGDSAAYFCASSPLTGGYNEQFFGPGTRLTVL.

This chain joins TRBV28 and TRBJ2-5; D is perhaps TRBD1 or TRBD2 (6 bases each). Germline V gene lookup returns CDR1 MDHEN and CDR2 SYDVKM. The V gene lost 3 bases and the J gene lost 2 bases, with 13 bases spanning the gap. The CDR3 totals 15 residues. CDR3 region: CASSFLRGGQETQYF. The CDR3 nucleotides are TGTGCCAGCAGTTTTTTACGAGGGGGGCAAGAGACCCAGTACTTC.

This clone was counted between two and nine times. V gene TRBV20-1 combines with J gene TRBJ2-1, with 8 bases matching TRBD2. The V and J ends lost 3 bases and 4 bases, in that order; junction bases with no gene match: 5. CDR3 length: 14 residues. The germline V gene encodes CDR1 DFQATT and CDR2 SNEGSKA (reference sequence). CDR3 sequence (DNA): TGCAGTGCTAGTCCTGCGGGGGGATACAATGAGCAGTTCTTC. Translated: CSASPAGGYNEQFF.

The chain couples TRBV13 to TRBJ2-3; TRBD2 aligns across 9 bases. The ends lost 3 bases at V and 1 base at J; junction bases unmatched: 5. The CDR3 is 16 residues long. Germline V gene lookup returns CDR1 PRHDT and CDR2 FYEKMQ (reference sequence). The CDR3 sequence: CASSLVTSGRTDTQYF. In DNA form, the CDR3 reads TGTGCCAGCAGCTTGGTGACTAGCGGACGCACAGATACGCAGTATTTT.

The V gene is TRBV9, the J gene TRBJ1-2; D may be TRBD1 (5 bases). The V end lost 0 bases, the J end lost 6 bases, and 9 bases lay between the germline ends. The CDR3 has 13 residues. The germline CDR1 and CDR2 sequences are SGDLS and YYNGEE. The CDR3, as DNA: TGTGCCAGCAGCGTAGGTAGGGACCATGGCTACACCTTC. Translating gives CASSVGRDHGYTF.

The chain carries TRBV2 and TRBJ2-7, with 8 bases aligning to TRBD1. With V trimmed by 7 bases and J by 0 bases, 5 bases remained unmatched. This CDR3 has 14 residues. CDR1 and CDR2 from the germline V gene are SNHLY and FYNNEI. CDR3 amino acids: CASNGQGGSYEQYF. The CDR3 nucleotides are TGTGCCAGCAATGGACAGGGTGGCTCCTACGAGCAGTACTTC.

The chain links TRBV6-5 to TRBJ2-1; the match to TRBD1 covers 7 bases. The germline gives CDR1 MNHEY, CDR2 SVGAGI. J was trimmed by 8 bases and V by 6 bases; bases with no gene match: 7. CDR3 length: 13 amino acids. The DNA of the CDR3 is TGTGCCAGCAGACCCGACAGGGTGGATGAGCAGTTCTTC. Protein: CASRPDRVDEQFF.

The rearrangement uses TRBV9 and TRBJ2-1; TRBD2 is a possible D gene (6 bases). This CDR3 is 15 amino acids long. CDR1 and CDR2 (germline): SGDLS, YYNGEE. V was cut by 0 bases and J by 0 bases, with 7 bases left in between. The CDR3 DNA reads TGTGCCAGCAGCGTAGGCGGGGACTCCTACAATGAGCAGTTCTTC. This translates into CASSVGGDSYNEQFF.

The V and J genes are TRBV7-2 and TRBJ2-6; D is unresolved. Germline V gene data show CDR1 as SGHTA and CDR2 as FQGNSA. The CDR3 runs 15 residues. With 6 bases removed from V and 0 bases from J, the gap between germline ends came to 9 bases. The CDR3 nucleotides read TGTGCCAGCAGTCAAGTCCTCTCTGGGGCCAACGTCCTGACTTTC. It specifies CASSQVLSGANVLTF.

This clone was counted only a few times. The chain links TRBV28 to TRBJ1-1; D gene uncertain. This CDR3 contains 13 residues. The V gene lost 3 bases and the J gene lost 2 bases, with 7 bases spanning the gap. Germline lookup yields CDR1 MDHEN and CDR2 SYDVKM. The CDR3 DNA follows: TGTGCCAGCAGTTTGGAGGGAAACACTGAAGCTTTCTTT. As protein: CASSLEGNTEAFF.

V usage is TRBV5-6 and J usage is TRBJ1-2; D may be TRBD1 (5 bases). Deletions cut 5 bases from V and 6 bases from J, with 14 bases between. From germline, CDR1 is SGHDT and CDR2 YYEEEE. The CDR3 extends over 13 amino acids. Here the CDR3 reads CASSLGGTNGYTF. DNA of the CDR3: TGTGCCAGCAGTCTGGGGGGAACGAATGGCTACACCTTC.

This clone was counted once. The rearrangement links TRBV3-1 (or the pseudogene TRBV3-2) to TRBJ2-7; the D gene is possibly TRBD1 (5 bases). CDR1 LGHDT and CDR2 YNNKEL come from the germline V gene (reference sequence). The CDR3 extends over 12 amino acids. V lost 4 bases and J lost 3, with 7 bases in between. This chain's CDR3 is CASSRTNYEQYF. CDR3 sequence (DNA): TGTGCCAGCAGCCGGACAAACTACGAGCAGTACTTC.

This sequence joins TRBV11-3 and TRBJ2-2; no reliable D call. The germline V gene encodes CDR1 SGHNT and CDR2 YENEEA. Trimming took 3 bases from V and 8 from J, leaving 4 bases between them. This CDR3 spans 11 amino acids. Here the CDR3 DNA reads TGTGCCAGCAGCTTGAAGGGGGAGCTGTTTTTT. It yields the protein CASSLKGELFF.

The rearrangement uses TRBV19 and TRBJ1-1, with D perhaps TRBD1 (6 bases). V was trimmed by 3 bases and J by 8 bases, leaving 13 bases between them. Per the germline V gene, CDR1 is LNHDA and CDR2 is SQIVND (reference sequence). The length of the CDR3 is 13 residues. DNA of the CDR3: TGTGCCAGTAGTATCCGGGGGCCCTGGGAAGCTTTCTTT. Protein sequence: CASSIRGPWEAFF.

This sequence joins TRBV7-2 and TRBJ2-3; the D gene is possibly TRBD2 (6 bases). The CDR3 has 15 residues. The germline V gene encodes CDR1 SGHTA and CDR2 FQGNSA. The V end was cut by 2 bases, the J end by 2 bases, with 11 bases between. CDR3 sequence (DNA): TGTGCCAGCAGCTTATCTGGGACTCACACAGATACGCAGTATTTT. Its translation: CASSLSGTHTDTQYF.

This rearrangement joins TRBV7-9 to TRBJ2-7, with D perhaps given as TRBD1 or TRBD2 (5 bases each). The V end lost 1 base, the J end lost 6 bases, and 13 bases lay between the germline ends. CDR1 SEHNR and CDR2 FQNEAQ come from the germline V gene (reference sequence). CDR3 length: 14 amino acids. CDR3 amino acids: CASSLVEGSSEQYF. CDR3 DNA: TGTGCCAGCAGCTTAGTAGAGGGGTCAAGCGAGCAGTACTTC.

The chain employs TRBV19 and TRBJ2-2; D call uncertain. V dropped 5 bases and J dropped 4 bases, with 11 bases sitting between them. Germline CDR1 and CDR2: LNHDA and SQIVND (reference sequence). The CDR3 is made up of 14 amino acids. The CDR3 DNA reads as TGTGCCAGTAGTGGGGTACGACGCACCGGGGAGCTGTTTTTT. Its translation is CASSGVRRTGELFF.